These 17 T cell receptor beta chains were all obtained from the same sample, sequenced in a study of T cell changes during pregnancy in multiple sclerosis. Some clones are missing from TCRdb's copy, which holds only in-frame ones; the method was immunoSEQ multiplex PCR. The table has about 88,000 clones, approximately 92% seen once. The sequencing used peripheral blood, collected in the first trimester of pregnancy. Every receptor here comes from a female donor with multiple sclerosis, enrolled in a pregnancy study.

The chain employs TRBV1 and TRBJ2-7; the table's D call of TRBD2 was not tested on the DNA. TRBV1 is tagged as a pseudogene. This CDR3 is 16 amino acids long. CDR3 residues: CTSSQDISGISYEQYF. CDR3 nucleotides: TGCACCAGCAGCCAAGATATTAGCGGGATTTCCTACGAGCAGTACTTC.

The chain recombines TRBV7-9 with TRBJ2-5, with 8 nucleotides matching TRBD1. Germline V gene lookup returns CDR1 SEHNR and CDR2 FQNEAQ (reference sequence). The CDR3 spans 14 residues. With V trimmed by 6 bases and J by 0 bases, 3 bases remained unmatched. The CDR3 sequence: CASRRTGNQETQYF. DNA for the CDR3: TGTGCCAGCAGAAGGACAGGGAACCAAGAGACCCAGTACTTC.

This chain joins TRBV2 and TRBJ2-2; possible D gene TRBD2, 5 bases. This CDR3 is built from 11 residues. Germline CDR1 SNHLY, CDR2 FYNNEI. Trimming stripped 8 bases from V and 9 bases from J, with 10 bases between. The CDR3 loop reads CASRNGRELFF. The CDR3 region has the DNA TGTGCCAGCCGCAACGGGAGGGAGCTGTTTTTT.

The chain uses TRBV18 and TRBJ1-4; D is ambiguous. Germline V gives CDR1 KGHSH, CDR2 LQKENI. The germline V and J ends were trimmed by 5 bases and 7 bases, with 8 bases remaining between them. CDR3 length equals 12 residues. CDR3 DNA: TGTGCCAGCTCAACACAGAGTGAAAAACTGTTTTTT. Its protein is CASSTQSEKLFF.

The chain employs TRBV27 and TRBJ2-7; D may be TRBD2 (6 bases). The CDR3 contains 14 residues. The germline V gene has CDR1 MNHEY and CDR2 SMNVEV (reference sequence). V gave up 5 bases and J gave up 3 bases, with 14 bases separating them. This CDR3 is CASSAGTPIYEQYF. The DNA for the CDR3 is TGTGCCAGCAGTGCCGGGACTCCCATCTACGAGCAGTACTTC.

The J gene is TRBJ2-3, the V gene TRBV15, with a weak D call TRBD2 (6 bases). Trimming removed 2 bases from V and 3 bases from J, with 15 bases in between. From germline, CDR1 is LNHNV and CDR2 YYDKDF (reference sequence). The CDR3 sequence is 16 residues long. The CDR3 DNA reads as TGTGCCACCAGCAGATCCCGACTAGATCGGACAGATACGCAGTATTTT. It encodes CATSRSRLDRTDTQYF.

Comments on this clone: In the same sample, other DNA sequences code for this CDR3. The gene calls are TRBV29-1 and TRBJ2-3, with 8 nucleotides matching TRBD1. The CDR3 spans 15 residues. Trimming at V came to 1 base and at J to 1 base, leaving 4 bases not matched to a gene. Germline lookup yields CDR1 SQVTM and CDR2 ANQGSEA. The CDR3 DNA sequence: TGCAGCGTTGAAGGTGGACAGGGTGGCACAGATACGCAGTATTTT. Protein: CSVEGGQGGTDTQYF.

The V call is TRBV7-3, the J call TRBJ2-1, with a tentative D call TRBD2 (7 bases). The CDR3 consists of 13 residues. V lost 1 base and J 10 bases, leaving 11 bases between the germline ends. The germline gives CDR1 SGHTA, CDR2 FQGTGA. The chain's CDR3 is CASSLRTRGEQFF. The CDR3 coding sequence is TGTGCCAGCAGCTTAAGGACTAGGGGGGAGCAGTTCTTC.

The chain uses TRBV6-5 and TRBJ1-1; 7 bases line up with TRBD1. Germline V gene data show CDR1 as MNHEY and CDR2 as SVGAGI. The CDR3 totals 14 residues. The J segment lost 2 bases and the V segment lost 6 bases, leaving 6 bases of the junction unmatched. The DNA of the CDR3 is TGTGCCAGCAGACAACAGGGGCGTAACACTGAAGCTTTCTTT. Translating gives CASRQQGRNTEAFF.

This sequence joins TRBV5-4 and TRBJ1-4; D not certain. CDR1 and CDR2 (germline): SGHNT, YYREEE (reference sequence). V lost 4 bases to trimming and J lost 5 bases, with 12 bases between them. The CDR3 runs to 14 residues. The CDR3 sequence is CASSPRTGNEKLFF. The CDR3 coding sequence is TGTGCCAGCAGCCCTAGGACGGGAAATGAAAAACTGTTTTTT.

This chain uses TRBV10-3 with TRBJ1-2, with unresolved D. The germline CDR1 and CDR2 sequences are ENHRY and SYGVKD. Trimming stripped 3 bases from V and 2 bases from J, with 13 bases between. CDR3 size: 15 residues. In DNA form, the CDR3 reads TGTGCCATCAGTGACCTCGGCGGGGAGAACTATGGCTACACCTTC. Amino acids: CAISDLGGENYGYTF.

The chain has TRBV19 and TRBJ2-7; TRBD2 might be the D (5 bases). V was clipped by 6 bases and J by 4 bases, with 7 bases between them. Germline-derived CDR1 and CDR2 are LNHDA and SQIVND (reference sequence). The CDR3 runs 11 residues. In nucleotides, the CDR3 is TGTGCCAGTAGATCGGGGTACGAGCAGTACTTC. Protein sequence: CASRSGYEQYF.

This chain joins TRBV5-1 and TRBJ2-2, with 10 bases that match TRBD1. The V segment lost 4 bases and the J segment 6 bases; nucleotides outside the gene matches: 12. There are 17 residues in the CDR3. Germline V lookup: CDR1 SGHRS, CDR2 YFSETQ. The CDR3, as DNA: TGCGCCAGCAGCCGTGGCAGTGGACAGGGGGTCTCCGGGGAGCTGTTTTTT. It specifies CASSRGSGQGVSGELFF.

V is TRBV28 and J is TRBJ1-3; possibly TRBD1 for D (5 bases). V lost 1 base, J lost 2 bases, and 9 bases lay in between. The CDR3 covers 15 residues. CDR1 and CDR2 (germline): MDHEN, SYDVKM. The DNA of the CDR3 is TGTGCCAGCAGTTTATTTGCAGGGACTGGAAACACCATATATTTT. Amino acid sequence: CASSLFAGTGNTIYF. The full variable domain, with the rest looked up from reference TRBV28 and TRBJ1-3, is DVKVTQSSRYLVKRTGEKVFLECVQDMDHENMFWYRQDPGLGLRLIYFSYDVKMKEKGDIPEGYSVSREKKERFSLILESASTNQTSMYLCASSLFAGTGNTIYFGEGSWLTVV.

V is TRBV6-1 and J is TRBJ2-5, with TRBD1 as a possible D gene (6 bases). There are 15 residues in the CDR3. Germline V gene sequence: CDR1 MNHNS, CDR2 SASEGT. Trimming left V 1 base short and J 2 bases short, with 11 bases between. The CDR3 DNA is TGTGCCAGCAGTGAAGTTGCAGGGGAACAAGAGACCCAGTACTTC. It yields the protein CASSEVAGEQETQYF.

The chain joins TRBV7-6 to TRBJ2-1, with TRBD2 matching 10 bases. Germline loops: CDR1 SGHVS, CDR2 FNYEAQ. The length of the CDR3 is 16 residues. With 5 bases clipped from V and 3 bases from J, the junction kept 7 bases outside the gene matches. CDR3 bases: TGTGCCAGCAGCGCCAGGGCTAGCGGGAGCTACAATGAGCAGTTCTTC. Protein sequence: CASSARASGSYNEQFF.

The chain recombines TRBV29-1 with TRBJ2-1; D is possibly TRBD2 (6 bases). Germline loops: CDR1 SQVTM, CDR2 ANQGSEA. The CDR3 spans 14 residues. V gave up 0 bases and J gave up 7 bases, with 13 bases separating them. In DNA, the CDR3 is TGCAGCGTTGAAGACGCCATGGAGGGGAATGAGCAGTTCTTC. Protein product: CSVEDAMEGNEQFF.